This T cell receptor beta chain is from a study of cytomegalovirus exposure and HLA in healthy donors. Across the whole study: From HLA-typed donors, an early data release held about 92 million unique TCRs.

To note about this clone: Its antigen is currently unknown.

Study observations and caveats: Information on immune exposure was restricted to one variable (CMV serostatus).

CDR1 is SGHTA, CDR2 FQGNSA, per germline. The CDR3 runs 13 residues. Deletions cut 5 bases from V and 4 bases from J, with 11 bases between. It was with 60 Vbeta and 13 Jbeta primers that the PCR ran. Produced via immunoSEQ multiplex PCR; TCRdb's table is partial and in-frame only. The sample carries 99,000 or so clones, roughly an eighth recorded once. Although they were nominally healthy when sampled, donors likely had unrecorded immune exposures. The chain is built from TRBV7-2 and TRBJ1-2; possible D gene TRBD1, 5 bases. The sequence derives from a man aged 35 to 55 in good health and CMV-seropositive. Sequencing used PBMCs. The CDR3 nucleotides are TGTGCCAGCAGCCTAGACAGATTCTATGGCTACACCTTC. Translated, it gives CASSLDRFYGYTF.